This entry concerns a single T cell receptor beta chain. This clonotype was detected only once. No antigen is known for it. Nothing much larger sits one base from this clone, and base qualities are not available. One read provides weak support. The entry originates in a study of CD8 T cells in Susac syndrome (dated by TCRdb to about 2019). A note on the overall study: Repertoire sequencing was used to test whether CD8+ T cell activation and differentiation in Susac syndrome was antigen driven.

Peripheral blood CD8+ and CD4+ T cells from healthy donors, Susac syndrome patients and multiple sclerosis patients were profiled using high-throughput TCR beta sequencing. Healthy donors were age- and sex-matched controls. CD8+ TEMRA cells were enriched by FACS, while bulk CD8+ and CD4+ T cells were purified by magnetic negative isolation. Blood was collected in EDTA tubes and processed within 24 hours, with PBMCs isolated through density gradient centrifugation. PBMCs intended for TCR sequencing were frozen in liquid nitrogen and were later thawed in a 37 degrees C water bath. The sorted or isolated CD4+, CD8+ and CD8+ TEMRA cells reached a purity of at least 90%. RNA was extracted with the RNeasy kit and roughly 0.45 to 1 ug was reverse transcribed using random hexamers. TCR beta CDR3 regions were amplified with the immunoSEQ multiplex PCR assay covering 54 Vbeta and 13 Jbeta segments. To correct PCR amplification bias, a synthetic template baseline was used for both primer optimization and computational correction. In the source study's methods: Only productive sequences were kept, with reads annotated to V, D and J genes according to IMGT and analyzed in immunoSEQ Analyzer. Clonality was computed as one minus Shannon entropy normalized by log2 of the number of productive unique sequences. For each patient and control, public and private clones were evaluated among the 100 most prevalent clones. A clone was defined as Susac-specific if it was absent from the healthy and MS cohorts, from more than 850 published viral clones and from other ImmuneACCESS disease sequences. TCRdb trimmed the raw reads at Q25, called clones with MiXCR and kept productive beta chains. Rows are combined by CDR3 protein, so each entry shows the most common genes and DNA. These V and J calls are TCRdb output, not the study's own analysis. The sample has 180,000 or so distinct CDR3 sequences on record, 90% to 95% of them singletons. About 0.1% of the sample is held by the ten biggest clonotypes.

General conclusions and limits of the study: The study acknowledged that relatively few individuals were included in the TCR sequencing and HLA analysis.

Spanning cysteine to phenylalanine, the CDR3 consists of 17 amino acids. Only CDR3 DNA is held: 51 bases, read in frame from base 1. CDR1 and CDR2 were assigned from the germline V gene as SGHDT and YYEEEE. Cut back by 4 bases and 0 bases, the V and J ends lie 17 bases apart. The sequence was obtained from a human donor in good health. Material: CD4+ T cells from PBMCs. The chain uses TRBV5-6 and TRBJ2-1, with the D assignment possibly TRBD1 or TRBD2, given 5 matching bases for each. The CDR3 corresponds to CASSLGRGVGSYNEQFF. The DNA is as follows: TGTGCCAGCAGCCTGGGAAGAGGGGTGGGCTCCTACAATGAGCAGTTCTTC.